These 8 T cell receptor beta chains originate from one sample sequenced in a study of T cell repertoires in cytomegalovirus infection. TCRdb independently ran MiXCR on the reads; one entry per CDR3 protein. Here the sample spans about 300,000 distinct CDR3 sequences, about a quarter being singletons. Material for sequencing was PBMCs. The receptors here all came from a human donor in good health (CMV status not recorded). Some clones in this sample may be carry-over from other donors' samples.

This clonotype was detected only once. Relative to the germline gene, one junction end is altered; a read error may explain this. The chain employs TRBV28 and TRBJ1-2; the match to TRBD1 covers 7 bases. The germline gives CDR1 MDHEN, CDR2 SYDVKM. The CDR3 contains 15 residues. CDR3: CASSPGGGLNYGYIF. The CDR3 DNA sequence: TGTGCCAGCAGCCCAGGGGGGGGTCTTAACTATGGCTACATCTTC.

The chain couples TRBV6-6 to TRBJ2-7, with a possible D match to TRBD2 (6 bases). The germline V and J ends were trimmed by 2 bases and 7 bases, with 9 bases remaining between them. CDR1 is MNHNY and CDR2 is SVGAGI in the germline V gene (reference sequence). The CDR3 has 12 residues. The CDR3 sequence: CASSYGGGEQYF. The CDR3 coding sequence is TGTGCCAGCAGTTACGGCGGAGGGGAGCAGTACTTC.

The table lists this clonotype with many counts. V usage is TRBV28 and J usage is TRBJ1-4; no reliable D call. Trimming left V 6 bases short and J 5 bases short, with 10 bases between. Looked up from germline, CDR1 is MDHEN and CDR2 is SYDVKM. There are 13 residues in the CDR3. In DNA form, the CDR3 reads TGTGCCAGCAGCCAGAGTAGCAATGAAAAACTGTTTTTT. This encodes CASSQSSNEKLFF.

In its sample, this clonotype was seen a few times. The genes are TRBV7-2 and TRBJ1-1; 9 bases map to TRBD1. Germline loops: CDR1 SGHTA, CDR2 FQGNSA. The CDR3 covers 13 residues. The V gene end was trimmed by 5 bases and the J gene end by 8 bases; junction bases not matched to a gene: 6. CDR3: CASSLDRGVEAFF. The CDR3 nucleotides read TGTGCCAGCAGCCTGGACAGGGGAGTCGAAGCTTTCTTT.

The chain joins TRBV29-1 to TRBJ2-1; D is unclear. Trimming left V 2 bases short and J 15 bases short, with 14 bases between. The germline gives CDR1 SQVTM, CDR2 ANQGSEA. This CDR3 is built from 11 residues. CDR3 coding DNA: TGCAGCGTTGAAACGACCCGGCCACCGTTCTTC. Amino acid sequence: CSVETTRPPFF.

There are many counts of this clonotype. This rearrangement joins TRBV28 to TRBJ1-5; 8 nucleotides align to TRBD1. The CDR3 consists of 14 residues. The ends lost 5 bases at V and 7 bases at J; junction bases unmatched: 7. CDR1 and CDR2 (germline): MDHEN, SYDVKM. The CDR3 protein is CASSITGGWQPQHF. CDR3 nucleotide sequence: TGTGCCAGCAGTATTACAGGGGGTTGGCAGCCCCAGCATTTT.

The chain links TRBV7-9 to TRBJ1-2; D not resolved. CDR3 length: 12 amino acids. Trimming left V 1 base short and J 8 bases short, with 8 bases between. CDR1 is SEHNR, CDR2 FQNEAQ, per germline (reference sequence). CDR3 in DNA: TGTGCCAGCAGCTTAGAGTCTGGGGGCTACACCTTC. Translation: CASSLESGGYTF.

This clonotype was observed at least ten times. The chain carries TRBV7-9 and TRBJ1-3, with D unresolved. CDR1 is SEHNR, CDR2 FQNEAQ, per germline (reference sequence). With 0 bases removed from V and 0 bases from J, the gap between germline ends came to 6 bases. The CDR3 runs to 15 residues. The DNA of the CDR3 is TGTGCCAGCAGCTTAGCCGTGGGCTCTGGAAACACCATATATTTT. Protein sequence: CASSLAVGSGNTIYF.